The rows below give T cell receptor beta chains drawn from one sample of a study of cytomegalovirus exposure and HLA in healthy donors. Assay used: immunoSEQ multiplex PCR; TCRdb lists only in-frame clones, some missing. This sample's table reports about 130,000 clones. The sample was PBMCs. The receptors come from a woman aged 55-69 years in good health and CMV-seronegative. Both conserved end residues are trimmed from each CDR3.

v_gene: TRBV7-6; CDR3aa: ASSLRFGSDEQY
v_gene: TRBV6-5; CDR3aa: ASSYTGVGEQY
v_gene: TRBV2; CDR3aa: ASGRGELF
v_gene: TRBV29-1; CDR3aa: SVGYGSNQPQH
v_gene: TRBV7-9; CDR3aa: ASSLAVLYSEQF
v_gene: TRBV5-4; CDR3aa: ASSAPGLAGVREQY
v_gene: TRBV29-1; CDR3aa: SVVGRDPSYEQY
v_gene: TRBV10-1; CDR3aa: ASSENRGEKLF
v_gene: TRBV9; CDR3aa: ASSTSTGYTEAF
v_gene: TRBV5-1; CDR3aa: ASSWGPSGGAGDTQY
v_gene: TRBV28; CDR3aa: ASRDHQGQSHYGYT
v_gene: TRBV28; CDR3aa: ASSPGIGQPQH
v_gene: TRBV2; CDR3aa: ASSEAGAGNTIY
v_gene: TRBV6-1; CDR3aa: ASSEVAGGSTGELF
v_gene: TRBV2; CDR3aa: ASTAGTRRSGANVLT
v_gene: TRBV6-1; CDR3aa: ASKRQGSVYEQF
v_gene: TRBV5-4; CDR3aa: ASSLWSEETQY
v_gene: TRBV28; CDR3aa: ASRPGQGGEAF
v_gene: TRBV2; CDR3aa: ASMSGRGPYNEQF
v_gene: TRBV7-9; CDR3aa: ASSSPGQINTGELF
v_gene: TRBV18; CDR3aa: ASSLFQETQY
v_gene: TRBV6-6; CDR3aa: ASSYFLGQDNEKLF
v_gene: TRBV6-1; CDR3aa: ASNRGRGTEAF
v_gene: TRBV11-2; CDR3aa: ASSWDRVNTEAF
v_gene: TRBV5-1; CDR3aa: ASSLVPGQTYEQY
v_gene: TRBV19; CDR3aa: ASSVTATNEKLF
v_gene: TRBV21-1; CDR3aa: ASSSIGSTDTQY
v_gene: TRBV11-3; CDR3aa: ASSARGPIT
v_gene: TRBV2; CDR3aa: ASSRLPLTRVNTEAF
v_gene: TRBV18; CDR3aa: ASSPRTGPYETQY
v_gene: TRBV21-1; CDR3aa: ASSPKTPHPRYNSPLH
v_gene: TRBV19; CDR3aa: ASRGQGALGSYEQY
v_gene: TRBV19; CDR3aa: ASSIRSGSEQY
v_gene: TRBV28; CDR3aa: ASRGSGTGYYSPLH
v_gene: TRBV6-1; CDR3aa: ASTLGGAFEGYT
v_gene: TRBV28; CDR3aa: ASSRGTGRFLPNEKLF
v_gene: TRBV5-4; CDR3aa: ASSRGFDTEAF
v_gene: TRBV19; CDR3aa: ASSTDRGLQPQH
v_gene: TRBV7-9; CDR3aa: ASRRTSTDTQY
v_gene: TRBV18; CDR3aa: ASSPVPGQNFNYGYT
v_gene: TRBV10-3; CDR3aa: AISEAEGATRASSSGANVLT
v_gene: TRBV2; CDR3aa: ASSDRLAYRGEQF
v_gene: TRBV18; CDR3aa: ASSLDRNTEAF
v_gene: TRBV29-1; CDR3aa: SARRDRVYGYT
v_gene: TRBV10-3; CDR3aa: AISAGLAGYNEQF